The sequence of this T cell receptor (beta chain) was determined in a study of T-cell memory formation after mild COVID-19. Looked up from germline, CDR1 is ENHRY and CDR2 is SYGVKD. V was pared by 3 bases and J by 7 bases, with 13 bases of the junction left unmatched. The CDR3 contains 16 residues. Each CDR3 protein is one row after TCRdb ran MiXCR on the 5' RACE reads. The repertoire holds around 450,000 distinct CDR3 sequences, less than 25% seen once, with 8.5% to 9% in the top ten. Input material: PBMCs or a T cell subset sorted from them (not recorded which). This chain joins TRBV10-3 and TRBJ2-7; 9 positions agree with TRBD2. The sequence derives from an adult woman who had mild COVID-19 (a few samples of this study predate the infection). Cell type and time point are not known. The CDR3 coding sequence is TGTGCCATCAGTGATAATCCCCGCGGGAGGGATGATGAGCAGTACTTC. Residues: CAISDNPRGRDDEQYF.